This TCR beta chain was sequenced during a study of identical twins. General study points: Conclusions leaned on cross-sectional statistical analysis and did not track the same donors over time. Because invariant MAIT and iNKT cells could be present, zero-insertion analyses could be partly confounded.

The V gene lost 1 base and the J gene lost 1 base, with 14 bases spanning the gap. This CDR3 has 17 amino acids. CDR1 and CDR2 (germline): MGHRA, YSYEKL. This clonotype was seen many times. Its antigen is unidentified. Through template switching, a universal primer site was introduced, and the cDNA contained unique molecular identifiers. In TCRdb, the 5' RACE reads were re-called with MiXCR into one record per CDR3 protein. The sample yields 1.5 million or so distinct CDR3 sequences, 32% seen once. Healthy Caucasians were all of the donors. The TCR sequence derives from a newborn girl in good health. The chain couples TRBV4-1 to TRBJ2-1; possible D gene TRBD2, 6 bases. The source material was cord blood. The CDR3 here is CASSQGSGRRSYNEQFF. The CDR3 DNA follows: TGCGCCAGCAGCCAAGGAAGTGGGAGGCGTTCCTACAATGAGCAGTTCTTC.